Shown below are 31 T cell receptor beta chains from a single sample sequenced in a study of control samples from healthy donors and cancer patients. The method was immunoSEQ multiplex PCR; TCRdb's version includes in-frame clones alone and lacks a portion of them. The sample carries more than 90,000 clones, approximately 90% recorded once. Material: blood. The receptor set was obtained from a man aged 25-45 years in good health.

This chain uses TRBV19 with TRBJ1-1, with 11 bases lining up with TRBD1. The CDR3 sequence is 17 residues long. Germline V CDR1 and CDR2: LNHDA, SQIVND (reference sequence). J was trimmed by 4 bases and V by 5 bases; bases with no gene match: 12. In nucleotides, the CDR3 is TGTGCCAGTAGTCCCCAAAGGCCCGGGACAGGGGGCACTGAAGCTTTCTTT. This gives the protein CASSPQRPGTGGTEAFF.

CDR3 protein: CAWTPDRLNTEAFF. The CDR3 DNA reads as TGTGCCTGGACGCCGGACAGGTTGAACACTGAAGCTTTCTTT. The chain recombines TRBV30 with TRBJ1-1; 7 nucleotides line up with TRBD1. The CDR3 covers 14 residues. Germline CDR1 and CDR2: GTSNPN and SVGIG (reference sequence). V lost 4 bases and J lost 0; bases outside the gene matches: 5.

The genes are TRBV27 and TRBJ2-7; 10 nucleotides line up with TRBD2. CDR1 and CDR2 (germline): MNHEY, SMNVEV (reference sequence). The length of the CDR3 is 16 residues. With 7 bases clipped from V and 3 bases from J, the junction kept 12 bases outside the gene matches. The DNA for the CDR3 is TGTGCCAGCAACAGTTTACAGGGACTAGCGCGCTACGAGCAGTACTTC. It codes for CASNSLQGLARYEQYF.

This chain joins TRBV27 and TRBJ2-3; 9 nucleotides match TRBD2. J gave up 5 bases and V 6 bases, and 6 bases lay outside the gene matches. The CDR3 is 14 residues long. Germline V gene sequence: CDR1 MNHEY, CDR2 SMNVEV (reference sequence). The CDR3 protein is CASRRELAGDTQYF. CDR3 DNA sequence: TGTGCCAGCAGAAGGGAACTAGCGGGAGATACGCAGTATTTT.

The chain joins TRBV7-3 to TRBJ2-2; 8 bases are shared with TRBD1. Trimming cost V 4 bases and J 6 bases; bases outside gene matches: 10. Per the germline V gene, CDR1 is SGHTA and CDR2 is FQGTGA. The CDR3 runs 16 residues. CDR3: CASSSRQGLGAGELFF. The DNA of the CDR3 is TGTGCCAGCAGCTCAAGACAGGGGTTGGGTGCCGGGGAGCTGTTTTTT.

J is TRBJ1-5 and V is TRBV6-6, with D tentatively TRBD1 (5 bases). Germline V CDR1 and CDR2: MNHNY, SVGAGI (reference sequence). The CDR3 runs to 13 residues. V lost 6 bases and J lost 5, with 11 bases in between. CDR3: CASRAGLYQPQHF. For the CDR3, the DNA is TGTGCCAGCAGGGCGGGGCTCTATCAGCCCCAGCATTTT.

The chain uses TRBV6-5 and TRBJ1-5; the match to TRBD1 covers 8 bases. The CDR3 has 15 residues. Trimming cost V 6 bases and J 0 bases; bases outside gene matches: 4. Germline CDR1 and CDR2: MNHEY and SVGAGI. The CDR3 loop reads CASRLDRASNQPQHF. In DNA form, the CDR3 reads TGTGCCAGCAGGCTGGACAGGGCTAGCAATCAGCCCCAGCATTTT.

The chain recombines TRBV15 with TRBJ2-1; 8 bases agree with TRBD1. Looked up from germline, CDR1 is LNHNV and CDR2 is YYDKDF (reference sequence). The ends lost 1 base at V and 4 bases at J; junction bases unmatched: 12. This CDR3 spans 18 amino acids. Here the CDR3 DNA reads TGTGCCACCAGCAGAGCCCGGGGACAGGTCTCCCCTTACAATGAGCAGTTCTTC. It is translated as CATSRARGQVSPYNEQFF.

This chain uses TRBV6-5 with TRBJ2-3; 8 bases align to TRBD1. The CDR3 is 14 amino acids. Trimming cost V 8 bases and J 2 bases; bases outside gene matches: 6. Looked up from germline, CDR1 is MNHEY and CDR2 is SVGAGI. CDR3 nucleotide sequence: TGTGCCAGCGAGACAGGGGCCATCACAGATACGCAGTATTTT. Its translation: CASETGAITDTQYF.

This clone was picked up one time. The V call is TRBV10-3, the J call TRBJ2-3, with D maybe TRBD2 (5 bases). Between the trimmed V and J ends, which lost 5 bases and 2 bases, there was a span of 8 bases. The CDR3 totals 13 residues. Germline CDR1 and CDR2: ENHRY and SYGVKD. This CDR3 reads CAISIRDTDTQYF. CDR3 nucleotides: TGTGCCATCAGTATCCGGGACACAGATACGCAGTATTTT.

This chain uses TRBV6-2 or TRBV6-3 with TRBJ2-2; D not resolved. CDR3 size: 14 residues. V shed 5 bases and J shed 1 base, with 8 bases lying between them. From germline, CDR1 is MNHEY and CDR2 SVGEGT. CDR3 sequence (DNA): TGTGCCAGCAGTCCGACCCAGAACACCGGGGAGCTGTTTTTT. It yields the protein CASSPTQNTGELFF.

This clone has only one observation. V and J are TRBV18 and TRBJ1-1; 8 bases match TRBD1. The germline V gene encodes CDR1 KGHSH and CDR2 LQKENI. V lost 2 bases and J lost 5; bases outside the gene matches: 4. The CDR3 sequence is 14 residues long. The CDR3 nucleotides are TGTGCCAGCTCACCAAACGACAGGGGAACTGAAGCTTTCTTT. The encoded protein is CASSPNDRGTEAFF.

The V and J genes are TRBV5-1 and TRBJ1-1; 7 positions agree with TRBD1. J gave up 1 base and V 3 bases, and 6 bases lay outside the gene matches. CDR3 length: 15 residues. In germline, CDR1 is SGHRS, CDR2 YFSETQ. The CDR3 loop reads CASSSDRAQNTEAFF. The CDR3 nucleotides are TGCGCCAGCAGCTCCGACAGGGCCCAGAACACTGAAGCTTTCTTT.

In DNA, the CDR3 is TGTGCCAGCAGCATTAGTCAGCACACTGAAGCTTTCTTT. Amino acids: CASSISQHTEAFF. The chain recombines TRBV6-6 with TRBJ1-1, with unresolved D. Looked up from germline, CDR1 is MNHNY and CDR2 is SVGAGI (reference sequence). CDR3 length: 13 amino acids. Trimming pared 6 bases from V and 3 bases from J, leaving 11 bases between.

The CDR3 sequence: CAIGDIDYGYTF. As DNA, the CDR3 is TGTGCCATCGGCGACATTGACTATGGCTACACCTTC. The rearrangement joins TRBV10-3 to TRBJ1-2; D is unclear. The germline gives CDR1 ENHRY, CDR2 SYGVKD. CDR3 length: 12 residues. The germline V and J ends were trimmed by 8 bases and 3 bases, with 10 bases remaining between them.

This clone was observed a single time. The chain employs TRBV5-1 and TRBJ1-1, with 12 bases fitting TRBD1. The CDR3 is 13 amino acids. V was clipped by 4 bases and J by 8 bases; unmatched bases: 3. Germline-derived CDR1 and CDR2 are SGHRS and YFSETQ. The CDR3 nucleotides read TGCGCCAGCAGCCGGGGACAGGGGGCGGAAGCTTTCTTT. This sequence encodes CASSRGQGAEAFF.

The rearrangement links TRBV25-1 to TRBJ2-1; D gene uncertain. Between the trimmed V and J ends, which lost 10 bases and 4 bases, there was a span of 8 bases. The CDR3 covers 11 residues. CDR1 and CDR2 (germline): MGHDK, SYGVNS. CDR3: CATSPYNEQFF. The CDR3 region has the DNA TGTGCCACGAGCCCATACAATGAGCAGTTCTTC.

In DNA, the CDR3 is TGTGCCACCACCCAACGAGGGAAAGGGGAGACCCAGTACTTC. Translating it yields CATTQRGKGETQYF. The chain is built from TRBV24-1 and TRBJ2-5; possibly TRBD2 for D (5 bases). V was pared by 8 bases and J by 5 bases, with 17 bases between. Per germline, CDR1 KGHDR and CDR2 SFDVKD. The CDR3 extends over 14 amino acids.

The V gene is TRBV27, the J gene TRBJ2-6; D unclear. V was pared by 5 bases and J by 0 bases, with 8 bases between. This CDR3 is 15 amino acids long. Germline loops: CDR1 MNHEY, CDR2 SMNVEV (reference sequence). This CDR3 reads CASSPHGSGANVLTF. Written as DNA, the CDR3 is TGTGCCAGCAGTCCCCACGGCTCTGGGGCCAACGTCCTGACTTTC.

V and J are TRBV30 and TRBJ2-7; D possibly corresponds to TRBD2 (5 bases). This CDR3 spans 17 amino acids. V was shortened by 2 bases and J by 2 bases, with 22 bases between the two germline ends. Germline CDR1 and CDR2: GTSNPN and SVGIG (reference sequence). Here the CDR3 DNA reads TGTGCCTGGAGTCCCCCCCCCAGACTAAGCCGAACCTACGAGCAGTACTTC. Translated, it gives CAWSPPPRLSRTYEQYF.

The gene calls are TRBV30 and TRBJ2-7; 7 nucleotides agree with TRBD2. Germline V gene lookup returns CDR1 GTSNPN and CDR2 SVGIG (reference sequence). Trimming took 3 bases from V and 5 from J; bases not matched to a gene: 10. This CDR3 comprises 14 residues. CDR3 amino acids: CAWRFQAGKNEQYF. DNA for the CDR3: TGTGCCTGGAGATTTCAAGCGGGAAAGAACGAGCAGTACTTC.

The V call is TRBV6-5, the J call TRBJ2-5; TRBD2 is a possible D gene (5 bases). V lost 0 bases, J lost 5 bases, and 7 bases lay in between. Germline CDR1 is MNHEY and CDR2 is SVGAGI. The CDR3 length is 13 residues. Here the CDR3 reads CASSYSSAETQYF. The CDR3 DNA sequence: TGTGCCAGCAGTTACTCTAGCGCCGAGACCCAGTACTTC.

This chain uses TRBV3-1 (or the pseudogene TRBV3-2) with TRBJ2-1; 11 bases fit TRBD1. V shed 6 bases and J 4 bases; nucleotides not matched to a gene: 11. The CDR3 totals 17 residues. The germline V gene has CDR1 LGHDT and CDR2 YNNKEL (reference sequence). CDR3 nucleotides: TGTGCCAGCAGTCGCCGGGACAGGGGGGCTACTTACAATGAGCAGTTCTTC. Protein product: CASSRRDRGATYNEQFF.

The sample holds a few counts of this clone. The V call is TRBV24-1, the J call TRBJ2-7, with D perhaps matching TRBD1 (5 bases). Trimming shortened V by 6 bases and J by 10 bases, and 15 bases separated the two germline ends. Germline CDR1 is KGHDR and CDR2 is SFDVKD. The CDR3 sequence is 12 residues long. The CDR3 loop reads CATSPEGVSQYF. Here the CDR3 DNA reads TGTGCCACCAGTCCAGAAGGGGTCAGCCAGTACTTC.

The chain links TRBV3-1 (or the pseudogene TRBV3-2) to TRBJ1-2; D is perhaps TRBD1 (5 bases). This CDR3 has 15 residues. The germline CDR1 and CDR2 sequences are LGHDT and YNNKEL (reference sequence). V lost 1 base and J 4 bases, leaving 13 bases between the germline ends. The CDR3 nucleotides are TGTGCCAGCAGCCAAGCGGCGGGACTGGCCTATGGCTACACCTTC. Amino acid sequence: CASSQAAGLAYGYTF.

This clone was counted a few times. V is TRBV4-1 and J is TRBJ2-7, with TRBD2 matching 10 bases. The germline CDR1 and CDR2 sequences are MGHRA and YSYEKL. The ends lost 4 bases at V and 0 bases at J; junction bases unmatched: 15. CDR3 length: 19 residues. CDR3 in DNA: TGCGCCAGCAGCCTCCAGACCTCAGCGGGAGGGCCGGGCTCCTACGAGCAGTACTTC. Protein: CASSLQTSAGGPGSYEQYF.

This clone has only one observation. An end of the junction differs from the germline gene, which may be a read error. The J gene is TRBJ2-1, the V gene TRBV4-3; a possible D gene is TRBD1 (7 bases). Per the germline V gene, CDR1 is LGHNA and CDR2 is YSLEER. CDR3 length: 13 residues. Written as DNA, the CDR3 is TGCGCCAGCAGCCACCTGAGGGGGGACAGCCAAATCTTC. This codes for CASSHLRGDSQIF.

V gene TRBV12-3 or TRBV12-4 combines with J gene TRBJ1-2; a possible D gene is TRBD1 (6 bases). Trimming cost V 6 bases and J 5 bases, with 13 bases left between them. The CDR3 loop spans 13 amino acids. DNA for the CDR3: TGTGCCAGCAGATACAGGGCTGGGTATGGCTACACCTTC. This gives the protein CASRYRAGYGYTF.

This chain links TRBV7-9 with TRBJ2-1; D is uncertain. The CDR3 runs to 11 residues. V shed 5 bases and J shed 9 bases, with 8 bases lying between them. The germline CDR1 and CDR2 sequences are SEHNR and FQNEAQ (reference sequence). CDR3 loop: CASSPGGEQFF. The CDR3 coding sequence is TGTGCCAGCAGCCCAGGTGGTGAGCAGTTCTTC.

This chain connects TRBV5-4 to TRBJ2-5; D gene ambiguous. V was trimmed by 0 bases and J by 0 bases, leaving 9 bases between them. Germline V gives CDR1 SGHNT, CDR2 YYREEE (reference sequence). The CDR3 length is 15 residues. CDR3 region: CASSLVGADQETQYF. CDR3 nucleotides: TGTGCCAGCAGCTTGGTTGGCGCAGACCAAGAGACCCAGTACTTC.

This sequence joins TRBV7-9 and TRBJ1-3, with 10 nucleotides matching TRBD1. The CDR3 runs to 16 residues. Losses at the gene ends were 5 bases for V and 3 bases for J; bases not matched to a gene: 7. Germline loops: CDR1 SEHNR, CDR2 FQNEAQ (reference sequence). The CDR3 protein is CASSSLTGGYGNTIYF. CDR3 DNA: TGTGCCAGCAGCAGCTTGACAGGGGGCTATGGAAACACCATATATTTT.